Shown below are 22 T cell receptor beta chains from a single sample sequenced in a study of blood T cell repertoires in COVID-19. Using immunoSEQ multiplex PCR, the repertoire was profiled, and TCRdb retains in-frame clones only, with some absent. The sample has about 220,000 clones, approximately 84% seen once; the top ten hold roughly 2.8%. Sequenced material: peripheral blood. These receptors originate from a man aged 45-65 years who had recovered from COVID-19.

The chain employs TRBV6-6 and TRBJ2-1; 10 positions match TRBD2. After removal of 8 bases from V and 6 bases from J, the junction contained 10 bases not matched to a gene. The germline gives CDR1 MNHNY, CDR2 SVGAGI (reference sequence). The CDR3 loop spans 15 amino acids. The chain's CDR3 is CASFMSSGRFNEQFF. As DNA, the CDR3 is TGTGCCAGCTTTATGAGTAGCGGGAGGTTCAATGAGCAGTTCTTC.

The chain combines TRBV5-1 with TRBJ1-1; perhaps TRBD1 as D (6 bases). CDR3 length: 16 residues. Trimming left V 0 bases short and J 4 bases short, with 16 bases between. Germline CDR1 reads SGHRS; CDR2 reads YFSETQ. CDR3 region: CASSLGGGRLSTEAFF. The CDR3 nucleotides read TGCGCCAGCAGCTTGGGCGGGGGGCGTTTGAGCACTGAAGCTTTCTTT. Full variable domain (outside the CDR3, taken from reference TRBV5-1 and TRBJ1-1): KAGVTQTPRYLIKTRGQQVTLSCSPISGHRSVSWYQQTPGQGLQFLFEYFSETQRNKGNFPGRFSGRQFSNSRSEMNVSTLELGDSALYLCASSLGGGRLSTEAFFGQGTRLTVV.

The chain couples TRBV4-1 to TRBJ2-1; 9 bases fit TRBD2. The CDR3 totals 17 residues. V lost 0 bases to trimming and J lost 7 bases; unmatched junction nucleotides: 10. Germline lookup yields CDR1 MGHRA and CDR2 YSYEKL. In nucleotides, the CDR3 is TGCGCCAGCAGCCAAGATGGGGATAGCGGGAGAGGTAATGAGCAGTTCTTC. It is translated as CASSQDGDSGRGNEQFF.

The chain links TRBV3-1 (or the pseudogene TRBV3-2) to TRBJ2-7; D is undetermined. Germline assignment: CDR1 LGHDT and CDR2 YNNKEL (reference sequence). The CDR3 is 15 amino acids. The V gene lost 1 base and the J gene lost 3 bases, with 13 bases spanning the gap. Written as DNA, the CDR3 is TGTGCCAGCAGCCAAGCAGGCTCCCTATTCTACGAGCAGTACTTC. It translates to CASSQAGSLFYEQYF.

The CDR3 is CASSSIGPKEAFF. Written as DNA, the CDR3 is TGTGCCAGTAGTAGTATTGGTCCTAAGGAAGCTTTCTTT. The chain is built from TRBV19 and TRBJ1-1; D call uncertain. In germline, CDR1 is LNHDA, CDR2 SQIVND (reference sequence). V lost 4 bases, J lost 8 bases, and 14 bases lay in between. This CDR3 has 13 residues.

In its sample, this clone was seen a few times. The chain employs TRBV27 and TRBJ1-2, with 7 bases identical to TRBD1. Losses at the gene ends were 5 bases for V and 7 bases for J; bases not matched to a gene: 4. This CDR3 is 12 amino acids long. Germline CDR1 is MNHEY and CDR2 is SMNVEV (reference sequence). CDR3 nucleotide sequence: TGTGCCAGCAGTCCGACAGGGCTTGGCTACACCTTC. Residues: CASSPTGLGYTF.

The chain links TRBV19 to TRBJ2-1; TRBD1 matches 8 bases. Germline V lookup: CDR1 LNHDA, CDR2 SQIVND (reference sequence). This CDR3 spans 14 amino acids. Trimming took 7 bases from V and 9 from J; bases not matched to a gene: 11. The CDR3 region is CASISVGDRIEQFF. The CDR3 coding sequence is TGTGCCAGTATAAGTGTGGGGGACAGGATTGAGCAGTTCTTC.

This clone was detected once. The chain uses TRBV15 and TRBJ1-3; a weak D match, TRBD1 (5 bases). The CDR3 loop spans 16 amino acids. V lost 2 bases and J 0 bases, leaving 11 bases between the germline ends. Germline CDR1 LNHNV, CDR2 YYDKDF (reference sequence). DNA for the CDR3: TGTGCCACCAGCAGAAGACTGGACATCTCTGGAAACACCATATATTTT. Residues: CATSRRLDISGNTIYF. Full variable domain (outside the CDR3, taken from reference TRBV15 and TRBJ1-3): DAMVIQNPRYQVTQFGKPVTLSCSQTLNHNVMYWYQQKSSQAPKLLFHYYDKDFNNEADTPDNFQSRRPNTSFCFLDIRSPGLGDTAMYLCATSRRLDISGNTIYFGEGSWLTVV.

The chain couples TRBV7-9 to TRBJ1-2; D remains unclear. The CDR3 length is 14 residues. Germline V gene lookup returns CDR1 SEHNR and CDR2 FQNEAQ (reference sequence). The V end was cut by 5 bases, the J end by 4 bases, with 14 bases between. The CDR3 loop reads CASSASPGVYGYTF. The CDR3 bases are TGTGCCAGCAGCGCTAGCCCAGGAGTCTATGGCTACACCTTC.

The chain combines TRBV10-1 with TRBJ1-1; D uncertain. CDR1 and CDR2 (germline): WNHNN, SYGVQD (reference sequence). The CDR3 is 12 residues long. V lost 8 bases and J 0 bases, leaving 7 bases between the germline ends. CDR3 loop: CASGAMNTEAFF. The CDR3 bases are TGCGCCAGCGGTGCCATGAACACTGAAGCTTTCTTT.

The J gene is TRBJ2-3, the V gene TRBV29-1; D possibly corresponds to TRBD2 (5 bases). Germline V gene lookup returns CDR1 SQVTM and CDR2 ANQGSEA. This CDR3 spans 13 amino acids. V lost 3 bases, J lost 0 bases, and 7 bases lay in between. The CDR3 loop is CSVDTGSTDTQYF. CDR3 bases: TGCAGCGTTGACACGGGGAGCACAGATACGCAGTATTTT.

This chain links TRBV28 with TRBJ2-1; 14 positions match TRBD2. V dropped 6 bases and J dropped 7; count of bases not matched to a gene: 5. The CDR3 has 15 amino acids. CDR1 is MDHEN, CDR2 SYDVKM, per germline. In DNA, the CDR3 is TGTGCCAGCAGGCGGGGGACTAGCGGGAGTAATGAGCAGTTCTTC. Translating it yields CASRRGTSGSNEQFF.

The chain is built from TRBV18 and TRBJ2-7, with a tentative D call TRBD2 (6 bases). Germline assignment: CDR1 KGHSH and CDR2 LQKENI. The length of the CDR3 is 13 residues. The germline V and J ends were trimmed by 8 bases and 3 bases, with 14 bases remaining between them. CDR3 in amino acids: CASRGGVNYEQYF. In DNA, the CDR3 is TGTGCCAGCCGAGGAGGGGTTAACTACGAGCAGTACTTC.

The CDR3 coding sequence is TGTGCCAGCAGCCCCGGAGGGGAAAAACTGTTTTTT. Translating gives CASSPGGEKLFF. This chain joins TRBV11-2 and TRBJ1-4; D ambiguous. V dropped 5 bases and J dropped 8 bases, with 9 bases sitting between them. The CDR3 is 12 amino acids. In germline, CDR1 is SGHAT, CDR2 FQNNGV.

The rearrangement joins TRBV14 to TRBJ2-1, with 11 bases aligning to TRBD1. The CDR3 has 15 residues. V lost 3 bases and J lost 5; bases outside the gene matches: 3. Germline V gives CDR1 SGHDN, CDR2 FVKESK. The CDR3 region is CASSQEGQGDNEQFF. CDR3 nucleotides: TGTGCCAGCAGCCAGGAGGGACAGGGGGACAATGAGCAGTTCTTC.

The chain joins TRBV19 to TRBJ2-1; TRBD2 agrees at 10 bases. The CDR3 loop spans 15 amino acids. The ends lost 4 bases at V and 6 bases at J; junction bases unmatched: 6. Germline lookup yields CDR1 LNHDA and CDR2 SQIVND (reference sequence). For the CDR3, the DNA is TGTGCCAGTAGTACCCTTACTAGCGGGACCAATGAGCAGTTCTTC. It encodes CASSTLTSGTNEQFF.

This chain joins TRBV19 and TRBJ1-5; D is perhaps TRBD1 (5 bases). There are 14 residues in the CDR3. V shed 0 bases and J shed 4 bases, with 7 bases lying between them. CDR1 and CDR2 from the germline V gene are LNHDA and SQIVND (reference sequence). The CDR3 loop reads CASSIDRGNQPQHF. The DNA of the CDR3 is TGTGCCAGTAGTATAGATCGGGGGAATCAGCCCCAGCATTTT.

The genes are TRBV6-5 and TRBJ1-2, with TRBD1 matching over 7 bases. CDR1 and CDR2 (germline): MNHEY, SVGAGI. V trimming: 6 bases; J trimming: 6 bases; junction bases outside the gene matches: 10. The CDR3 length is 14 residues. Here the CDR3 reads CASRPTGEVDGYTF. CDR3 in DNA: TGTGCCAGCAGGCCTACAGGGGAAGTGGATGGCTACACCTTC.

The chain uses TRBV7-2 and TRBJ2-1, with 9 nucleotides matching TRBD2. The V segment lost 6 bases and the J segment 4 bases; nucleotides outside the gene matches: 4. Per germline, CDR1 SGHTA and CDR2 FQGNSA. CDR3 length: 14 residues. The DNA for the CDR3 is TGTGCCAGCAGTGGCGGGAGGGAATACAATGAGCAGTTCTTC. Translated, it gives CASSGGREYNEQFF.

The rearrangement links TRBV7-8 to TRBJ1-1, with D perhaps matching TRBD1 (5 bases). Germline-derived CDR1 and CDR2 are SGHVS and FQNEAQ. V gave up 5 bases and J gave up 7 bases, with 14 bases separating them. The CDR3 is made up of 13 amino acids. Written as DNA, the CDR3 is TGTGCCAGCAGCCCGTTACAGGCGCTTGAAGCTTTCTTT. This translates into CASSPLQALEAFF.

The chain joins TRBV5-8 to TRBJ2-3; D is unclear. V was shortened by 0 bases and J by 4 bases, with 18 bases between the two germline ends. CDR3 size: 17 residues. CDR1 and CDR2 (germline): SGHTS, YDEGEE. The CDR3 nucleotides read TGTGCCAGCAGCTTGGCAAGGCGGTCCTACGCGGCAGATACGCAGTATTTT. Protein sequence: CASSLARRSYAADTQYF.

This sequence joins TRBV28 and TRBJ2-7; TRBD1 agrees at 7 bases. Germline lookup yields CDR1 MDHEN and CDR2 SYDVKM. This CDR3 is 14 amino acids long. V dropped 6 bases and J dropped 3; count of bases not matched to a gene: 8. CDR3 DNA sequence: TGTGCCAGCAGGGAACAGGGGACCAACTACGAGCAGTACTTC. It codes for CASREQGTNYEQYF.